These 18 T cell receptor beta chains were all obtained from the same sample, sequenced in a study of T cells after posttransplantation cyclophosphamide. TCRdb's table, derived via immunoSEQ multiplex PCR, lists solely in-frame clones and lacks some. This sample has 17,000 or so clones, with 60% to 80% found just once. A marrow graft followed busulfan-fludarabine conditioning, with cyclophosphamide on days +3 and +4. Sequencing used CD8+ T cells sorted from PBMCs, obtained 1903 days after a stem cell transplant with posttransplant cyclophosphamide. These receptors originate from a female patient aged 40 to 55 who received an allogeneic stem cell transplant from a related donor, was CMV-positive, and had no GVHD. Some T cells here may be from the graft donor.

This clone was picked up a small number of times. The V gene is TRBV28, the J gene TRBJ2-2; D is uncertain. V lost 5 bases to trimming and J lost 0 bases, with 10 bases between them. Germline V gene data show CDR1 as MDHEN and CDR2 as SYDVKM. The CDR3 totals 15 residues. CDR3 DNA: TGTGCCAGCAGTAGCGTCGGGTCGAACACCGGGGAGCTGTTTTTT. Protein product: CASSSVGSNTGELFF.

The rearrangement joins TRBV5-1 to TRBJ2-7, with TRBD1 identical over 8 bases. Germline V lookup: CDR1 SGHRS, CDR2 YFSETQ. V trimming: 3 bases; J trimming: 6 bases; junction bases outside the gene matches: 8. The CDR3 runs to 14 residues. CDR3 DNA: TGCGCCAGCAGCTCCTCTCAGGGGGCTGGCGAGCAGTACTTC. This encodes CASSSSQGAGEQYF.

The V call is TRBV6-6, the J call TRBJ1-2; D is unclear. Trimming left V 0 bases short and J 6 bases short, with 8 bases between. In germline, CDR1 is MNHNY, CDR2 SVGAGI (reference sequence). The CDR3 consists of 13 residues. CDR3 in amino acids: CASSYSVGNGYTF. In nucleotides, the CDR3 is TGTGCCAGCAGTTACTCCGTCGGGAATGGCTACACCTTC.

The chain recombines TRBV7-6 with TRBJ2-3, with 10 bases matching TRBD1. The CDR3 spans 16 residues. The ends lost 4 bases at V and 4 bases at J; junction bases unmatched: 8. CDR1 and CDR2 from the germline V gene are SGHVS and FNYEAQ. The CDR3 nucleotides read TGTGCCAGCAGCTCCACCCGGGACAGGGGTCCAGATACGCAGTATTTT. Protein: CASSSTRDRGPDTQYF.

This clone was detected only a few times. This chain joins TRBV4-1 and TRBJ1-2; no reliable D call. CDR1 and CDR2 from the germline V gene are MGHRA and YSYEKL. V lost 2 bases to trimming and J lost 7 bases, with 17 bases between them. This CDR3 has 15 amino acids. CDR3 sequence (DNA): TGCGCCAGCAGCCAAACAGACCCGTCGTTCTCTGGCTACACCTTC. Its protein is CASSQTDPSFSGYTF.

V and J are TRBV4-3 and TRBJ2-5; D is unresolved. Germline V gene sequence: CDR1 LGHNA, CDR2 YSLEER. Trimming shortened V by 1 base and J by 5 bases, and 11 bases separated the two germline ends. CDR3 length equals 14 residues. The CDR3 sequence is CASSQGLAMETQYF. The CDR3 bases are TGCGCCAGCAGCCAAGGACTTGCGATGGAGACCCAGTACTTC.

In nucleotides, the CDR3 is TGTGCCAGCAGTTATAGATTGGGGAGGGAGAACACTGAAGCTTTCTTT. This translates into CASSYRLGRENTEAFF. This chain connects TRBV28 to TRBJ1-1; D gene uncertain. The V end was cut by 4 bases, the J end by 1 base, with 16 bases between. The length of the CDR3 is 16 residues. Germline-derived CDR1 and CDR2 are MDHEN and SYDVKM.

The chain uses TRBV5-4 and TRBJ2-7, with TRBD1 identical over 7 bases. Germline CDR1 is SGHNT and CDR2 is YYREEE (reference sequence). V was clipped by 0 bases and J by 6 bases; unmatched bases: 0. The CDR3 is made up of 12 amino acids. The CDR3 loop reads CASSLEGAEQYF. The CDR3 DNA sequence: TGTGCCAGCAGCTTGGAGGGGGCCGAGCAGTACTTC.

The V call is TRBV14, the J call TRBJ2-5; maybe TRBD1 (5 bases). The CDR3 runs 14 residues. The germline V and J ends were trimmed by 3 bases and 0 bases, with 8 bases remaining between them. CDR1 and CDR2 (germline): SGHDN, FVKESK. The CDR3 DNA follows: TGTGCCAGCAGCCACACAGGATACCAAGAGACCCAGTACTTC. Encoded protein: CASSHTGYQETQYF.

The rearrangement links TRBV10-2 to TRBJ2-7; 9 bases fit TRBD2. V lost 2 bases and J lost 5; bases outside the gene matches: 13. The CDR3 is 17 amino acids. CDR1 is WSHSY and CDR2 is SAAADI in the germline V gene. DNA of the CDR3: TGCGCCAGCAGTGAGAACCCAGCGGGGGGACCAGTCGACGAGCAGTACTTC. It yields the protein CASSENPAGGPVDEQYF.

This chain uses TRBV5-4 with TRBJ2-2, with D hard to call. The CDR3 runs 17 residues. Germline lookup yields CDR1 SGHNT and CDR2 YYREEE (reference sequence). Deletions cut 0 bases from V and 1 base from J, with 13 bases between. CDR3 bases: TGTGCCAGCAGCTTGGCCCCTCGGAGCTTGAACACCGGGGAGCTGTTTTTT. Protein sequence: CASSLAPRSLNTGELFF.

This rearrangement joins TRBV2 to TRBJ2-7; 8 nucleotides match TRBD1. Germline V gene sequence: CDR1 SNHLY, CDR2 FYNNEI. The CDR3 has 14 amino acids. V was pared by 10 bases and J by 0 bases, with 8 bases of the junction left unmatched. CDR3 region: CAITRGQGSYEQYF. CDR3 in DNA: TGTGCCATCACCCGAGGACAGGGCTCCTACGAGCAGTACTTC. The full variable domain, its missing parts supplied by reference TRBV2 and TRBJ2-7, is EPEVTQTPSHQVTQMGQEVILRCVPISNHLYFYWYRQILGQKVEFLVSFYNNEISEKSEIFDDQFSVERPDGSNFTLKIRSTKLEDSAMYFCAITRGQGSYEQYFGPGTRLTVT.

The chain recombines TRBV27 with TRBJ1-5; TRBD1 matches 7 bases. Germline lookup yields CDR1 MNHEY and CDR2 SMNVEV (reference sequence). This CDR3 is built from 17 residues. V shed 3 bases and J 5 bases; nucleotides not matched to a gene: 13. The CDR3 DNA reads TGTGCCAGCAGTTTTTTGTACCCGGGACAGCGATATCAGCCCCAGCATTTT. Protein: CASSFLYPGQRYQPQHF.

This chain connects TRBV2 to TRBJ2-2; 7 bases line up with TRBD1. The V gene's germline CDR1 is SNHLY and CDR2 FYNNEI. The CDR3 runs to 15 residues. V was pared by 6 bases and J by 4 bases, with 8 bases of the junction left unmatched. CDR3 in DNA: TGTGCCAGCAGGGCGACAGGGTCGGTCACCGGGGAGCTGTTTTTT. It specifies CASRATGSVTGELFF.

The rearrangement joins TRBV11-2 to TRBJ1-4; TRBD1 matches at 8 bases. The CDR3 spans 16 residues. The V gene end was trimmed by 1 base and the J gene end by 5 bases; junction bases not matched to a gene: 6. CDR1 and CDR2 from the germline V gene are SGHAT and FQNNGV. This CDR3 is CASSLVSGQANEKLFF. The CDR3 DNA sequence: TGTGCCAGCAGCTTAGTGTCGGGACAGGCAAATGAAAAACTGTTTTTT.

The chain has TRBV10-3 and TRBJ2-3, with TRBD1 matching 9 bases. Germline assignment: CDR1 ENHRY and CDR2 SYGVKD. CDR3 length equals 16 residues. V shed 3 bases and J 1 base; nucleotides not matched to a gene: 5. CDR3 nucleotides: TGTGCCATCAGTGAAAGTCGGACAGGGGGCACAGATACGCAGTATTTT. This translates into CAISESRTGGTDTQYF.

The chain joins TRBV4-3 to TRBJ1-2; D may be TRBD1 (5 bases). This CDR3 is 14 amino acids long. Germline CDR1 is LGHNA and CDR2 is YSLEER. Trimming left V 2 bases short and J 3 bases short, with 10 bases between. The chain's CDR3 is CASSQPGVDYGYTF. The CDR3 DNA reads TGCGCCAGCAGCCAACCGGGGGTGGACTATGGCTACACCTTC.

The chain is built from TRBV11-2 and TRBJ2-2; 12 positions match TRBD2. The CDR3 runs 17 residues. Losses at the gene ends were 3 bases for V and 1 base for J; bases not matched to a gene: 3. Germline V gives CDR1 SGHAT, CDR2 FQNNGV. CDR3 DNA: TGTGCCAGCAGCTTTCCGACTAGCGGGGGGAACACCGGGGAGCTGTTTTTT. Protein sequence: CASSFPTSGGNTGELFF.